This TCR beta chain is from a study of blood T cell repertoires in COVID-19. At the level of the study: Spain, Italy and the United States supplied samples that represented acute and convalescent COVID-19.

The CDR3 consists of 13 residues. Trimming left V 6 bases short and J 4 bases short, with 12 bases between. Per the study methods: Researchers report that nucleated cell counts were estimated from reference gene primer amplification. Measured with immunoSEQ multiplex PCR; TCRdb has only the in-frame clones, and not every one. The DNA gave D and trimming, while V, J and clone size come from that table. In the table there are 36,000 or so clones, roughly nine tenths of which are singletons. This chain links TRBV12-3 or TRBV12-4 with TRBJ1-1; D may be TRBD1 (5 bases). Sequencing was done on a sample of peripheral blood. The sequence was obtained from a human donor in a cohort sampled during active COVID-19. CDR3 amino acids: CASSAREGTEAFF. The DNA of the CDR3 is TGTGCCAGCAGCGCCAGGGAGGGCACTGAAGCTTTCTTT.